This TCR beta chain comes out of a study of tumor-infiltrating lymphocytes in primary liver carcinoma. Germline V gene data show CDR1 as SGHAT and CDR2 as FQNNGV. This CDR3 has 18 residues. The V end lost 5 bases, the J end lost 5 bases, and 27 bases lay between the germline ends. Priming with a constant-region primer yielded TCR beta cDNA from roughly 0.45 ug total RNA. Three nested multiplex PCR rounds of slightly modified ARM-PCR generated TCR beta libraries. PCR rounds one and two used TRBV1-TRBV30 forward primers with a C-beta reverse primer for 10 cycles each. TCRdb fed the multiplex PCR reads into MiXCR, producing one record per CDR3 protein. This sample carries around 60,000 distinct CDR3 sequences, around 69% of them seen once, and the ten largest clones take 30% to 40%. Findings and caveats of the study: For tumor-adjacent and tumor-blood pairs, overlap was less than that seen for tumor region pairs. Appearing in all five tumor regions was true of only about 7.5-24% of top clones.

This clonotype was found many times. Its antigen is undetermined. The study co-extracted DNA and RNA from about 20-30 mg of unsorted bulk tissue. Each tumor was sampled at four poles and its centre. The chain joins TRBV11-2 to TRBJ2-5; D tentatively fits TRBD1 or TRBD2 (5 bases each). The sequencing input was liver tumor tissue from sampling region 4. Subset given: tumor region T4, right-lateral pole. This receptor was obtained from a man between 40 and 49 years old with primary liver carcinoma and hepatitis B virus infection. The CDR3 loop reads CASSPSSIQGTGRETQYF. CDR3 bases: TGTGCCAGCAGCCCTAGCTCAATCCAGGGTACTGGGCGGGAGACCCAGTACTTC.